The next 23 T cell receptor beta chains were all read from a single sample in a study of STAT5B mutations in CD4+ large granular lymphocyte leukemia. The assay was immunoSEQ multiplex PCR, and TCRdb's table has in-frame clones only and misses some. The table includes around 28,000 clones, about 74% detected once. The specimen was CD4+ T cells from blood buffy coats. All receptors derive from a human donor in good health.

The rearrangement links TRBV6-5 to TRBJ2-4; the D gene is possibly TRBD2 (7 bases). Trimming pared 8 bases from V and 4 bases from J, leaving 15 bases between. This CDR3 is built from 14 residues. Germline CDR1 and CDR2: MNHEY and SVGAGI. The CDR3 DNA reads as TGTGCCAGCCAGAACAGGGAGGGTAAAAACATTCAGTACTTC. Its translation is CASQNREGKNIQYF.

The rearrangement uses TRBV7-9 and TRBJ2-7; perhaps D is TRBD1 or TRBD2 (5 bases each). Trimming removed 4 bases at V and 2 bases at J, with 15 bases between. Germline-derived CDR1 and CDR2 are SEHNR and FQNEAQ (reference sequence). CDR3 size: 15 residues. CDR3: CASSSGASRTYEQYV. The CDR3 DNA sequence: TGTGCCAGCAGCTCCGGGGCTAGCCGTACCTACGAGCAGTACGTC.

The chain links TRBV28 to TRBJ1-4; D remains ambiguous. Germline CDR1 reads MDHEN; CDR2 reads SYDVKM. The CDR3 is 15 amino acids. V lost 5 bases and J lost 0, with 10 bases in between. The CDR3 region has the DNA TGTGCCAGCAGTCTCTCAGGAGCAACTAATGAAAAACTGTTTTTT. The encoded protein is CASSLSGATNEKLFF.

This clone was seen only a few times. V gene TRBV20-1 combines with J gene TRBJ2-1, with D unclear. The CDR3 is 11 residues long. From germline, CDR1 is DFQATT and CDR2 SNEGSKA (reference sequence). V lost 1 base to trimming and J lost 8 bases, with 6 bases between them. CDR3: CSARVIHEQFF. CDR3 coding DNA: TGCAGTGCTAGAGTGATCCATGAGCAGTTCTTC.

This sequence joins TRBV11-2 and TRBJ2-5; a possible D gene is TRBD1 (5 bases). Germline loops: CDR1 SGHAT, CDR2 FQNNGV. Trimming removed 4 bases from V and 5 bases from J, with 5 bases in between. The CDR3 sequence is 11 residues long. This chain's CDR3 is CASSSGETQYF. The CDR3 DNA follows: TGTGCCAGCAGCTCAGGGGAGACCCAGTACTTC.

The V gene is TRBV25-1, the J gene TRBJ1-4, with TRBD1 identical over 7 bases. V dropped 1 base and J dropped 7; count of bases not matched to a gene: 6. The length of the CDR3 is 15 residues. Germline-derived CDR1 and CDR2 are MGHDK and SYGVNS. The CDR3 sequence is CASSEFETGPEKLFF. The CDR3 DNA sequence: TGTGCCAGCAGTGAATTTGAGACAGGGCCTGAAAAACTGTTTTTT.

The V gene is TRBV5-4, the J gene TRBJ2-7, with TRBD1 matching 8 bases. V gave up 2 bases and J gave up 4 bases; unmatched junction bases: 5. This CDR3 is built from 14 residues. Germline-derived CDR1 and CDR2 are SGHNT and YYREEE (reference sequence). CDR3 DNA: TGTGCCAGCAGCTTTTCCGGGACAGGTTACGAGCAGTACGTC. Protein product: CASSFSGTGYEQYV.

The chain uses TRBV4-3 and TRBJ1-5; D is possibly TRBD1 (5 bases). Germline-derived CDR1 and CDR2 are LGHNA and YSLEER. The germline V and J ends were trimmed by 0 bases and 4 bases, with 7 bases remaining between them. The CDR3 spans 14 residues. The DNA of the CDR3 is TGCGCCAGCAGCCAAGATCGGGGGAATCAGCCCCAGCATTTT. Protein product: CASSQDRGNQPQHF.

The chain joins TRBV4-2 to TRBJ2-2, with D unclear. The V end was cut by 0 bases, the J end by 6 bases, with 5 bases between. CDR1 and CDR2 from the germline V gene are LGHNA and YNFKEQ. The length of the CDR3 is 13 residues. Here the CDR3 DNA reads TGTGCCAGCAGCCAAGATTACGCCGGGGAGCTGTTTTTT. This codes for CASSQDYAGELFF.

The chain joins TRBV30 to TRBJ1-5; D might be TRBD1 (6 bases). The CDR3 is 12 amino acids. Trimming took 4 bases from V and 12 from J, leaving 16 bases between them. The V gene's germline CDR1 is GTSNPN and CDR2 SVGIG (reference sequence). The CDR3 coding sequence is TGTGCCTGGAAGGACAGTTATGGTCTCCAGCATTTT. Translation: CAWKDSYGLQHF.

The chain links TRBV7-2 to TRBJ2-3; D gene uncertain. V lost 3 bases and J 0 bases, leaving 7 bases between the germline ends. Germline V gene lookup returns CDR1 SGHTA and CDR2 FQGNSA. The CDR3 runs to 14 residues. The CDR3: CASSLYQSTDTQYF. In nucleotides, the CDR3 is TGTGCCAGCAGCTTGTATCAGAGCACAGATACGCAGTATTTT. Variable domain in full (rest from reference TRBV7-2 and TRBJ2-3): GAGVSQSPSNKVTEKGKDVELRCDPISGHTALYWYRQSLGQGLEFLIYFQGNSAPDKSGLPSDRFSAERTGGSVSTLTIQRTQQEDSAVYLCASSLYQSTDTQYFGPGTRLTVL.

There are a few counts of this clone. The gene calls are TRBV29-1 and TRBJ1-1, with TRBD1 matching 9 bases. Losses at the gene ends were 6 bases for V and 1 base for J; bases not matched to a gene: 0. The V gene's germline CDR1 is SQVTM and CDR2 ANQGSEA. The CDR3 has 12 residues. The CDR3, as DNA: TGCAGCGTGGACAGGGGGAACACTGAAGCTTTCTTT. It encodes CSVDRGNTEAFF.

The V gene is TRBV5-1, the J gene TRBJ1-1; no reliable D call. Germline V gene lookup returns CDR1 SGHRS and CDR2 YFSETQ. V lost 2 bases and J 2 bases, leaving 13 bases between the germline ends. This CDR3 spans 15 amino acids. For the CDR3, the DNA is TGCGCCAGCAGCTTCGGTGGACCGAAAAACACTGAAGCTTTCTTT. This encodes CASSFGGPKNTEAFF.

This clone has only one observation. CDR3 in amino acids: CASSQGDSGDDGGNEQFF. In nucleotides, the CDR3 is TGTGCCAGCAGCCAAGGCGATAGCGGCGATGACGGGGGGAATGAGCAGTTCTTC. The chain employs TRBV4-2 and TRBJ2-1; 7 bases agree with TRBD2. This CDR3 has 18 amino acids. CDR1 LGHNA and CDR2 YNFKEQ come from the germline V gene. Trimming cost V 1 base and J 7 bases; bases outside gene matches: 16.

In this sample, this clone turned up a few times. The V and J genes are TRBV19 and TRBJ1-2; tentatively, D is TRBD1 (6 bases). Between the trimmed V and J ends, which lost 6 bases and 6 bases, there was a span of 14 bases. The CDR3 spans 13 residues. Germline V gene sequence: CDR1 LNHDA, CDR2 SQIVND (reference sequence). This CDR3 reads CASSIQGMDGYTF. As DNA, the CDR3 is TGTGCCAGTAGCATTCAGGGGATGGATGGCTACACCTTC.

This clone was counted a single time. The chain uses TRBV7-9 and TRBJ2-5, with D possibly matching TRBD1 (6 bases). The germline V gene encodes CDR1 SEHNR and CDR2 FQNEAQ (reference sequence). The CDR3 is 14 amino acids. V was pared by 5 bases and J by 4 bases, with 14 bases between. This CDR3 reads CASSLRTDGETQYF. CDR3 in DNA: TGTGCCAGCAGCCTTCGGACAGATGGAGAGACCCAGTACTTC.

The chain has TRBV11-3 and TRBJ1-3; D is ambiguous. CDR3 length: 18 residues. V was trimmed by 4 bases and J by 0 bases, leaving 19 bases between them. CDR1 is SGHNT, CDR2 YENEEA, per germline. The CDR3 sequence is CASSSGRRISFSGNTIYF. For the CDR3, the DNA is TGTGCCAGCAGCTCGGGTCGACGCATTTCTTTCTCTGGAAACACCATATATTTT.

V is TRBV5-8 and J is TRBJ2-6; 8 bases line up with TRBD1. Trimming took 10 bases from V and 1 from J; bases not matched to a gene: 4. Germline CDR1 is SGHTS and CDR2 is YDEGEE. The CDR3 spans 14 residues. The CDR3: CAGDRGSGANVLTF. CDR3 nucleotide sequence: TGTGCCGGCGACAGGGGATCTGGGGCCAACGTCCTGACTTTC.

The chain recombines TRBV11-2 with TRBJ2-3; D gene uncertain. The CDR3 runs to 14 residues. Germline V lookup: CDR1 SGHAT, CDR2 FQNNGV. V was shortened by 5 bases and J by 0 bases, with 9 bases between the two germline ends. The CDR3 reads CASSPQTSTDTQYF. Here the CDR3 DNA reads TGTGCCAGCAGCCCGCAGACAAGCACAGATACGCAGTATTTT.

The chain combines TRBV27 with TRBJ2-6, with TRBD1 as a possible D gene (6 bases). There are 16 residues in the CDR3. The germline V gene has CDR1 MNHEY and CDR2 SMNVEV (reference sequence). The V gene lost 0 bases and the J gene lost 2 bases, with 8 bases spanning the gap. This CDR3 is CASSLSYRAGANVLTF. Here the CDR3 DNA reads TGTGCCAGCAGTTTATCTTACAGGGCTGGGGCCAACGTCCTGACTTTC.

This chain connects TRBV15 to TRBJ1-2; D call uncertain. This CDR3 comprises 13 residues. CDR1 and CDR2 (germline): LNHNV, YYDKDF (reference sequence). V shed 8 bases and J shed 4 bases, with 14 bases lying between them. CDR3 region: CATGAARSYGYTF. The CDR3 DNA is TGTGCCACCGGCGCGGCGCGGAGCTATGGCTACACCTTC.

This clone was seen a single time. The rearrangement uses TRBV9 and TRBJ2-5; 10 nucleotides line up with TRBD1. The germline V gene has CDR1 SGDLS and CDR2 YYNGEE. V dropped 0 bases and J dropped 5; count of bases not matched to a gene: 4. The CDR3 consists of 15 residues. The CDR3 DNA reads TGTGCCAGCAGCGTAGCAGGGACAGGGGTCGAGACCCAGTACTTC. Its translation: CASSVAGTGVETQYF.

The CDR3 DNA sequence: TGCGCCAGCAGGAGTGTTGAGGGGAACACTGAAGCTTTCTTT. Translation gives CASRSVEGNTEAFF. The J gene is TRBJ1-1, the V gene TRBV5-1, with D unclear. CDR1 is SGHRS, CDR2 YFSETQ, per germline. Trimming took off 5 bases at V and 1 base at J, with 12 bases between the two ends. The CDR3 totals 14 residues.